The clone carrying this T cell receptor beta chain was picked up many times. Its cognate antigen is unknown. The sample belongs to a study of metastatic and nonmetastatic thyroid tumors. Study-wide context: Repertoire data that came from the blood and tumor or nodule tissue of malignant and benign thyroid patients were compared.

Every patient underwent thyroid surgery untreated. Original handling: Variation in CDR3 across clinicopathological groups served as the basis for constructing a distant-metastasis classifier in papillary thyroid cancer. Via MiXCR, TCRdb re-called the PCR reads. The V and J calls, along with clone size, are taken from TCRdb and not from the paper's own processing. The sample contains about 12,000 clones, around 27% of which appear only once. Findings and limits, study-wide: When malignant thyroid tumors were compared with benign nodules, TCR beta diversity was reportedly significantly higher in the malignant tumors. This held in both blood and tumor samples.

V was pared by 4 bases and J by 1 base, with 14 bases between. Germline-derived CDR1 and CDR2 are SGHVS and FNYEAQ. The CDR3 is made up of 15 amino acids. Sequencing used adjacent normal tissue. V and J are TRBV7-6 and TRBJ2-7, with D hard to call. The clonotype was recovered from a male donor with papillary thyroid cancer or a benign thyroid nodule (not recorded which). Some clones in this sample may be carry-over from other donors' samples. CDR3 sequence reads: CASSSSSGLSYEQYF. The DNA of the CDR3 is TGTGCCAGCAGCTCTTCATCGGGTTTGTCCTACGAGCAGTACTTC.